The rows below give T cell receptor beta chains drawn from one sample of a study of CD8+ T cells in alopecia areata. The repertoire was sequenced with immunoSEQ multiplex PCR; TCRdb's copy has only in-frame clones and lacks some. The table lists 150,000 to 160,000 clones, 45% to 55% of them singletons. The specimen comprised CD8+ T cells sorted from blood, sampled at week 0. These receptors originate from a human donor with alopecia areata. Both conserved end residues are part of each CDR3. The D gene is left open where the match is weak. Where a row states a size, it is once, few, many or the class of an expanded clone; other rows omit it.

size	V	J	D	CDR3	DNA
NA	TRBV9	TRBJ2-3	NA	CASSPYSGADTQYF	TGTGCCAGCAGTCCATACTCCGGCGCAGATACGCAGTATTTT
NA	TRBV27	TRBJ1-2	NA	CASTPGRNYGYTF	TGTGCCAGCACCCCCGGAAGAAACTATGGCTACACCTTC
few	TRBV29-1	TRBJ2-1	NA	CSVEGHSTSAYEQFF	TGCAGCGTCGAGGGACACTCCACTAGCGCTTATGAGCAGTTCTTC
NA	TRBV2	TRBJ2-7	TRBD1	CASREQGASGEQYF	TGTGCCAGCAGGGAACAGGGGGCATCAGGCGAGCAGTACTTC
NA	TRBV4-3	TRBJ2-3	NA	CASSQERGKGTDTQYF	TGCGCCAGCAGCCAAGAGAGGGGGAAGGGCACAGATACGCAGTATTTT
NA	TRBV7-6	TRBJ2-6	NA	CASSPIGSGANVLTF	TGTGCCAGCAGCCCAATAGGGTCTGGGGCCAACGTCCTGACTTTC
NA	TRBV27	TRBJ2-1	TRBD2	CASSPLTSGGIYNEQFF	TGTGCCAGCAGTCCCTTGACTAGCGGGGGGATTTACAATGAGCAGTTCTTC
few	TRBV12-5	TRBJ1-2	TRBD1	CASGLDGTVYGYTF	TGTGCTAGTGGTTTGGACGGGACAGTGTATGGCTACACCTTC
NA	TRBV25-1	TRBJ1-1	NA	CASSMGPGAFF	TGTGCCAGCAGTATGGGGCCTGGAGCTTTCTTT
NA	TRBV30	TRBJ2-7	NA	CAWKPVTDEQYF	TGTGCCTGGAAACCGGTTACGGACGAGCAGTACTTC
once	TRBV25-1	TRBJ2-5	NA	CASSEFGPAKPQETQYF	TGTGCCAGCAGTGAATTCGGCCCAGCCAAACCCCAAGAGACCCAGTACTTC
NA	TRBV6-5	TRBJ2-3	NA	CASSPQTGLDTQYF	TGTGCCAGCAGTCCCCAGACAGGCTTAGATACGCAGTATTTT
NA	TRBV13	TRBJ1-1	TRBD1	CASSLGSGGSAEAFF	TGTGCCAGCAGCTTAGGGTCAGGGGGAAGTGCTGAAGCTTTCTTT
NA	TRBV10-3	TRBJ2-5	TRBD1	CAISEGQGVGETQYF	TGTGCCATCAGTGAGGGACAGGGGGTCGGAGAGACCCAGTACTTC
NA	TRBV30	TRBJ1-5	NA	CAWSSGSHNQPQHF	TGTGCCTGGAGTTCGGGGTCCCACAATCAGCCCCAGCATTTT
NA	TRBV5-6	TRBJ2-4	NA	CASSLQQGSGAKNIQYF	TGTGCCAGCAGCTTACAACAGGGCTCTGGGGCCAAAAACATTCAGTACTTC
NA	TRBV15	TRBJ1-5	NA	CATSRGGDQPQHF	TGTGCCACCAGCAGAGGAGGGGATCAGCCCCAGCATTTT
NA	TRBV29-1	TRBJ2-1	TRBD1	CSGPITGGEQFF	TGCAGCGGACCCATTACAGGGGGTGAGCAGTTCTTC
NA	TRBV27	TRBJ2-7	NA	CASSLSMGGLNEQYF	TGTGCCAGCAGTTTATCGATGGGGGGGCTCAACGAGCAGTACTTC
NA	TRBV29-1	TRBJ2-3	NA	CSVSLDTQYF	TGCAGCGTATCTTTGGATACGCAGTATTTT
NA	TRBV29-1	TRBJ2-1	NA	CSATGGSYNEQFF	TGCAGCGCTACAGGTGGTTCGTACAATGAGCAGTTCTTC
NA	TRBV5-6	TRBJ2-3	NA	CASNGEGTDTQYF	TGTGCCAGCAACGGTGAAGGGACAGATACGCAGTATTTT
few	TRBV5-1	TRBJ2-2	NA	CASSTPGELFF	TGCGCCAGCAGCACACCCGGGGAGCTGTTTTTT
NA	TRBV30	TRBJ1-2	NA	CAIYRDGDGYTF	TGTGCCATTTACCGGGACGGCGATGGCTACACCTTC
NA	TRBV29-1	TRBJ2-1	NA	CSVGGGGGNEQFF	TGCAGCGTTGGCGGGGGCGGAGGCAATGAGCAGTTCTTC
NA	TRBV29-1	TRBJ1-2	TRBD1	CSDWPGQGNGYTF	TGCAGCGACTGGCCGGGACAGGGCAATGGCTACACCTTC
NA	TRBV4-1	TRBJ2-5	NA	CASSQGPGAETQYF	TGCGCCAGCAGCCAAGGACCGGGGGCAGAGACCCAGTACTTC
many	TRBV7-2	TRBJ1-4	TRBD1	CASSLEVTGGRKLFF	TGTGCCAGCAGCTTAGAGGTGACAGGGGGCAGAAAACTGTTTTTT
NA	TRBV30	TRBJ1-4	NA	CAWSELGEKLFF	TGTGCCTGGAGCGAGCTGGGGGAAAAACTGTTTTTT
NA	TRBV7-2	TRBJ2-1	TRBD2	CASSPTSGEYNEQFF	TGTGCCAGCAGCCCGACTAGCGGGGAATACAATGAGCAGTTCTTC
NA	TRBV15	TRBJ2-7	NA	CATSRDAGVHEQYF	TGTGCCACCAGCAGAGATGCAGGGGTCCACGAGCAGTACTTC
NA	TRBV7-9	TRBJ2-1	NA	CASSSATKFF	TGTGCCAGCAGCAGCGCAACTAAGTTCTTC
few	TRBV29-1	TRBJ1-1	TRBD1	CSVSGGGGPGPFF	TGCAGCGTTTCAGGGGGCGGGGGACCTGGGCCTTTCTTT
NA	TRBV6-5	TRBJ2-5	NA	CASSYSLTGEETQYF	TGTGCCAGCAGTTACTCCCTGACTGGAGAGGAGACCCAGTACTTC
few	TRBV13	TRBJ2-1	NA	CASSGTGLEAYNEQFF	TGTGCCAGCAGTGGTACAGGGTTGGAGGCTTACAATGAGCAGTTCTTC
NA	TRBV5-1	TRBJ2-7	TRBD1	CASSLPSRGQGEQYF	TGCGCCAGCAGCTTGCCCAGCAGGGGGCAGGGCGAGCAGTACTTC
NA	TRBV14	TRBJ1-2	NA	CASSQVNSFYGYTF	TGTGCCAGCAGCCAAGTCAACAGCTTCTATGGCTACACCTTC
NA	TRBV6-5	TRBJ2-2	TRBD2	CATVSGGNTGELFF	TGTGCCACCGTTAGCGGGGGAAACACCGGGGAGCTGTTTTTT
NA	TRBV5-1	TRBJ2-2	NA	CASSLTTDGTGELFF	TGCGCCAGCAGCTTAACGACCGACGGTACCGGGGAGCTGTTTTTT
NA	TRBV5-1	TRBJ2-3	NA	CASRPEGRDTQYF	TGCGCCAGCCGACCCGAGGGCCGGGATACGCAGTATTTT
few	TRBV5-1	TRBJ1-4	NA	CASSSEGSSNEKLFF	TGCGCCAGCAGCTCGGAAGGAAGCTCTAATGAAAAACTGTTTTTT